Listed below are T cell receptor beta chains from one sample, sequenced in a study of OX40 agonist ivuxolimab in advanced cancers. Produced via immunoSEQ multiplex PCR; TCRdb's table is partial and in-frame only. The sample has roughly 100,000 clones; more than 80% are singletons. Source: CD4+ or CD8+ T cells sorted from blood, taken in a trial of the OX40 agonist ivuxolimab. All receptors come from an adult with an advanced solid tumor such as melanoma, head and neck, liver or kidney cancer. CDR3s include the opening cysteine and the closing phenylalanine or tryptophan. A D gene is named only where the DNA matches it firmly. The size entry is marked missing in some rows and otherwise reads once, few, many or a size class.

>NA|TRBV5-1|NA|TRBJ2-3
TGCGCCAGCAGCGGGACAACAGGGGATACGCAGTATTTT
CASSGTTGDTQYF
>NA|TRBV5-6|TRBD1|TRBJ2-5
TGTGCCAGCAGCTTGGGCGACAGGGGACTTCAAGAGACCCAGTACTTC
CASSLGDRGLQETQYF
>NA|TRBV11-2|NA|TRBJ1-1
TGTGCCAGCAGCTCGGGCACAGGGACCATGAACACTGAAGCTTTCTTT
CASSSGTGTMNTEAFF
>once|TRBV19|TRBD2|TRBJ2-3
TGTGCCAGTAGCCGACTAGCGGGGGCTCGGGTAGATACGCAGTATTTT
CASSRLAGARVDTQYF
>NA|TRBV5-1|NA|TRBJ2-6
TGCGCCAGCAGCTTGGTGGAGAAGGCCCTCTCTGGGGCCAACGTCCTGACTTTC
CASSLVEKALSGANVLTF
>once|TRBV27|NA|TRBJ2-3
TGTGCCAGCAGTTTTTTAGCAGGCACAGATACGCAGTATTTT
CASSFLAGTDTQYF
>NA|TRBV5-1|NA|TRBJ1-5
TGCGCCAGCAGCAGCGGACAGCCTAATCAGCCCCAGCATTTT
CASSSGQPNQPQHF
>NA|TRBV9|TRBD2|TRBJ2-5
TGTGCCAGCAGCTCCGGGCTAGCGGGAGACGAGACCCAGTACTTC
CASSSGLAGDETQYF
>NA|TRBV6-6|NA|TRBJ2-1
TGTGCCAGCAGTTACTCGGGCATTGAGCAGTTCTTC
CASSYSGIEQFF
>NA|TRBV5-1|TRBD2|TRBJ2-3
TGCGCCAGCTCCGGGGGGGGATCGAGCACAGATACGCAGTATTTT
CASSGGGSSTDTQYF
>NA|TRBV4-1|TRBD1|TRBJ1-3
TGCGCCAGCAGCCTCCCACCGACAGGGGATCGAAACACCATATATTTT
CASSLPPTGDRNTIYF
>few|TRBV5-1|NA|TRBJ2-3
TGCGCCAGCAGCTTGGGGGAGTCAGGGGTGATGACAGATACGCAGTATTTT
CASSLGESGVMTDTQYF
>NA|TRBV29-1|TRBD1|TRBJ2-7
TGCAGCGTTGAGAAAGGGGGCAGCGAGCAGTACTTC
CSVEKGGSEQYF
>NA|TRBV11-2|TRBD1|TRBJ1-1
TGTGCCAGCAGCCCTCAGCTCGGACAGGGGGCGTGGGAAGCTTTCTTT
CASSPQLGQGAWEAFF
>NA|TRBV27|NA|TRBJ1-2
TGTGCCAGCAGTTCCACCCAGTCAGGGGATTGGGATGGCTACACCTTC
CASSSTQSGDWDGYTF
>NA|TRBV9|NA|TRBJ1-6
TGTGCCAGCAGCGTAGGGGCTGCTAATTCACCCCTCCACTTT
CASSVGAANSPLHF
>NA|TRBV19|NA|TRBJ1-1
TGTGCCAGTAGTATAGGTGGGACTATCATGAACACTGAAGCTTTCTTT
CASSIGGTIMNTEAFF
>few|TRBV29-1|NA|TRBJ2-2
TGCAGCGTTGGGCGGGAAGTGACCGGGGAGCTGTTTTTT
CSVGREVTGELFF
>NA|TRBV29-1|NA|TRBJ2-5
TGCAGCTTTCGGTCCGGGGAGACCCAGTACTTC
CSFRSGETQYF
>few|TRBV4-1|TRBD1|TRBJ2-5
TGCGCCAGCAGCCCAGGACAGGGGGACCAAGAGACCCAGTACTTC
CASSPGQGDQETQYF
>NA|TRBV29-1|TRBD1|TRBJ2-7
TGCAGCGTTGATCTGACAGGGGCCATCGGCGAGCAGTACTTC
CSVDLTGAIGEQYF
>few|TRBV18|NA|TRBJ1-5
TGTGCCAGCTCCCGAAAGAGAGAGCAGCCCCAGCATTTT
CASSRKREQPQHF
>NA|TRBV7-2|NA|TRBJ2-5
TGTGCCAGCAGCCTCCAGGGGGGCGGGAGACAAGAGACCCAGTACTTC
CASSLQGGGRQETQYF
>NA|TRBV7-2|TRBD1|TRBJ2-5
TGTGCCAGCAGCGCCTCAGGGGGCCCAGAGACCCAGTACTTC
CASSASGGPETQYF
>once|TRBV19|TRBD1|TRBJ2-4
TGTGCCAGTAGTAGGGACAGGGTTAAAAACATTCAGTACTTC
CASSRDRVKNIQYF
>NA|TRBV21-1|NA|TRBJ2-3
TGTGCCAGCAGCAAAGAGGTGAAGGGGCCGAACACAGATACGCAGTATTTT
CASSKEVKGPNTDTQYF
>NA|TRBV29-1|NA|TRBJ1-1
TGCAGCGTTGAAAGGGGAGGAGGCACTGAAGCTTTCTTT
CSVERGGGTEAFF
>NA|TRBV10-2|TRBD2|TRBJ2-7
TGCGCCAGCAGTGGACGGTTGACTAGCGGGAGCTACGAGCAGTACTTC
CASSGRLTSGSYEQYF
>NA|TRBV18|NA|TRBJ1-5
TGTGCCAGCTCCTACAGGGACGATCAGCCCCAGCATTTT
CASSYRDDQPQHF
>NA|TRBV12-5|TRBD1|TRBJ1-1
TGTGCTAGTGGTTTGGGCAGGGGGCTCCTAAACACTGAAGCTTTCTTT
CASGLGRGLLNTEAFF
>NA|TRBV27|NA|TRBJ2-7
TGTGCCAGCAGTCCGAGGTCCCCCTACGAGCAGTACTTC
CASSPRSPYEQYF
>NA|TRBV5-1|NA|TRBJ2-1
TGCGCCAGCAGCTTGGCCGTGGGACGGTCCTACAATGAGCAGTTCTTC
CASSLAVGRSYNEQFF
>NA|TRBV27|NA|TRBJ2-2
TGTGCCAGCAGTTTATGGGGGGACAGCACCGGGGAGCTGTTTTTT
CASSLWGDSTGELFF
>once|TRBV5-1|NA|TRBJ2-7
TGCGCCAGCAGGCAACGACTAGGATACCTCCACGAGCAGTACTTC
CASRQRLGYLHEQYF
>NA|TRBV9|TRBD1|TRBJ1-2
TGTGCCAGCAGCCCGCCGACAGGGGGAGCCGGTGGCTACACCTTC
CASSPPTGGAGGYTF
>NA|TRBV10-1|NA|TRBJ2-7
TGCGCCAGCAGTGAGTCAGCCGGGACACCATACTACGAGCAGTACTTC
CASSESAGTPYYEQYF
>NA|TRBV19|TRBD2|TRBJ2-7
TGTGCCAGTAGTACTGAGCCGGGACTAGCCGGCGAGCAGTACTTC
CASSTEPGLAGEQYF
>NA|TRBV5-6|NA|TRBJ1-2
TGTGCCAGCACGGCCTCTAACTATGGCTACACCTTC
CASTASNYGYTF
>NA|TRBV4-2|TRBD1|TRBJ2-7
TGTGCCAGCAGCCAAGAAAGGGACAGCCTCACCTACGAGCAGTACTTC
CASSQERDSLTYEQYF
>NA|TRBV30|TRBD1|TRBJ2-1
TGTGCCTGGAGTGTACTGGGGACAGGGGCTGGTGAGCAGTTCTTC
CAWSVLGTGAGEQFF
>NA|TRBV7-2|NA|TRBJ2-2
TGTGCCAGCAGCTCGGTGCCGGACACCGGGGAGCTGTTTTTT
CASSSVPDTGELFF
>NA|TRBV5-1|TRBD1|TRBJ2-7
TGCGCCAGCAGCACAGGGGTTACCAACGAGCAGTACTTC
CASSTGVTNEQYF
>NA|TRBV9|TRBD1|TRBJ2-7
TGTGCCAGCAGCGCTGGGGACAGCTCCTACGAGCAGTACTTC
CASSAGDSSYEQYF
>NA|TRBV30|TRBD1|TRBJ1-2
TGTGCCCGCGACAGGGACCAAGGCTACACCTTC
CARDRDQGYTF
>NA|TRBV6-5|NA|TRBJ1-1
TGTGCCAGCAGTCTGCGACTAGTCGACACTGAAGCTTTCTTT
CASSLRLVDTEAFF
>NA|TRBV12-5|TRBD1|TRBJ1-4
TGTGCTAGTGGTTTGTTGGGAGCGACAGGGGGCCGGGAAAAACTGTTTTTT
CASGLLGATGGREKLFF
>NA|TRBV5-1|TRBD2|TRBJ2-3
TGCGCCAGCAGCTCCGGGAGGGGGGTCAACACAGATACGCAGTATTTT
CASSSGRGVNTDTQYF
>few|TRBV29-1|NA|TRBJ1-4
TGCAGCGTTGAGGGGAATGGTAATGAAAAACTGTTTTTT
CSVEGNGNEKLFF
>NA|TRBV7-9|TRBD2|TRBJ2-1
TGTGCCAGCAGCATATCCAGCTTTGGCGGGAGGGGCAATGAGCAGTTCTTC
CASSISSFGGRGNEQFF
>NA|TRBV4-3|NA|TRBJ1-3
TGCGCCAGCAGCCAGGAGACAGGAAACACCATATATTTT
CASSQETGNTIYF
>NA|TRBV6-5|NA|TRBJ2-3
TGTGCCAGCAGTTACTCCAGGGCCGTCAGCACAGATACGCAGTATTTT
CASSYSRAVSTDTQYF